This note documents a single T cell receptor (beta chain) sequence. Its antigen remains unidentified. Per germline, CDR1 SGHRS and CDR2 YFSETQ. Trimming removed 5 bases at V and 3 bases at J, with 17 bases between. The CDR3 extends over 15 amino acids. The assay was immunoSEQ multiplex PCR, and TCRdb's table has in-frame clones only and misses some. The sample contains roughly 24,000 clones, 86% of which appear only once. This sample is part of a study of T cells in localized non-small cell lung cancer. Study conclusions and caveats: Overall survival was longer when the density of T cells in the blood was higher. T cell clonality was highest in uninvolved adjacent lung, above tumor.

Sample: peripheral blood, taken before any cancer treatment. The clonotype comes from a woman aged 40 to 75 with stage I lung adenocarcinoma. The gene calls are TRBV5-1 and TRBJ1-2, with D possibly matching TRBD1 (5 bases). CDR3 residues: CASRKTLRGDYGYTF. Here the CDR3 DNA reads TGCGCCAGCAGGAAGACCCTTCGGGGGGACTATGGCTACACCTTC. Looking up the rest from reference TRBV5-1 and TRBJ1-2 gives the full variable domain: KAGVTQTPRYLIKTRGQQVTLSCSPISGHRSVSWYQQTPGQGLQFLFEYFSETQRNKGNFPGRFSGRQFSNSRSEMNVSTLELGDSALYLCASRKTLRGDYGYTFGSGTRLTVV.